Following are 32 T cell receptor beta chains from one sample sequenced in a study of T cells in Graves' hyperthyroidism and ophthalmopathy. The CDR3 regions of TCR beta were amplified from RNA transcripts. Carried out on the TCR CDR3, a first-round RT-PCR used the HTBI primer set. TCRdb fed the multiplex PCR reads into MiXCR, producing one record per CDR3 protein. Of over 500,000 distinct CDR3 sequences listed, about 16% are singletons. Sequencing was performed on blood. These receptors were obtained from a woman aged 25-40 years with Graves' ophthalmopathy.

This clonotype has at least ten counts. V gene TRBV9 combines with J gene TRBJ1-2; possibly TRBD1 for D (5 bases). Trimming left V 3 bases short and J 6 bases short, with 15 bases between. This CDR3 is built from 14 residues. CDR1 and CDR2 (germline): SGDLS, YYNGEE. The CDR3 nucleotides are TGTGCCAGCAGCGCGTCCGTGGGGGAGGATGGCTACACCTTC. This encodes CASSASVGEDGYTF.

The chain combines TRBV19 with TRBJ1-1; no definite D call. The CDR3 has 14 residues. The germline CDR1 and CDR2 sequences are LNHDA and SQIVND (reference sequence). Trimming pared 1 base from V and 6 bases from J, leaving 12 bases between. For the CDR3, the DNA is TGTGCCAGTAGTATAGGGTCGGTCTCGGCTGAAGCTTTCTTT. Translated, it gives CASSIGSVSAEAFF.

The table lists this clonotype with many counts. The CDR3 is CASSSPDGYNEQFF. CDR3 DNA sequence: TGTGCCAGCAGCTCCCCGGACGGTTACAATGAGCAGTTCTTC. This chain uses TRBV28 with TRBJ2-1; D uncertain. This CDR3 is 14 amino acids long. V was pared by 6 bases and J by 4 bases, with 13 bases between. Germline V CDR1 and CDR2: MDHEN, SYDVKM.

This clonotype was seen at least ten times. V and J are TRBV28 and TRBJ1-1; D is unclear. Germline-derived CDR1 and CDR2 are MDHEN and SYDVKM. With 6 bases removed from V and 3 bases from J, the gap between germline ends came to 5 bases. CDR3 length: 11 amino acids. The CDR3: CASRSHTEAFF. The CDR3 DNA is TGTGCCAGCAGGTCTCACACTGAAGCTTTCTTT.

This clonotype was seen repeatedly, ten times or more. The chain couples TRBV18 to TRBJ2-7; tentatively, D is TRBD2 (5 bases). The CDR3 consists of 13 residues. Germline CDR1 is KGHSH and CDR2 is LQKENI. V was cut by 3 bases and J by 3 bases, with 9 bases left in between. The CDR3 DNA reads TGTGCCAGCTCACCCGGACTCGACTACGAGCAGTACTTC. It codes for CASSPGLDYEQYF.

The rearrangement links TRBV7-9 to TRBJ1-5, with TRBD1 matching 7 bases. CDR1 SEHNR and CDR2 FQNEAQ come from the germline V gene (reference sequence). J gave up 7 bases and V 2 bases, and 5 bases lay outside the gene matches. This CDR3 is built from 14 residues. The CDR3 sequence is CASSLSGTEQPQHF. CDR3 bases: TGTGCCAGCAGCTTAAGTGGGACAGAGCAGCCCCAGCATTTT.

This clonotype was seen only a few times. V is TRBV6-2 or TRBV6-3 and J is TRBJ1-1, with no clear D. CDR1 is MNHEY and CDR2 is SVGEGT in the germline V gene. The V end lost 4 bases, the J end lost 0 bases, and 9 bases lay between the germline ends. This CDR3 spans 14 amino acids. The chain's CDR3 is CASSSYYLNTEAFF. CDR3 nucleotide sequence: TGTGCCAGCAGTTCCTATTACTTGAACACTGAAGCTTTCTTT.

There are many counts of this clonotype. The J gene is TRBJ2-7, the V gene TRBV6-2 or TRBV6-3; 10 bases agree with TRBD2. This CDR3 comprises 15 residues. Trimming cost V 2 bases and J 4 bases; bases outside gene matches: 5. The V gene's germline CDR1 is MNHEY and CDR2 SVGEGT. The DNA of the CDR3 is TGTGCCAGCAGTTACCTAGCGGGAGATGTTTACGAGCAGTACTTC. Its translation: CASSYLAGDVYEQYF.

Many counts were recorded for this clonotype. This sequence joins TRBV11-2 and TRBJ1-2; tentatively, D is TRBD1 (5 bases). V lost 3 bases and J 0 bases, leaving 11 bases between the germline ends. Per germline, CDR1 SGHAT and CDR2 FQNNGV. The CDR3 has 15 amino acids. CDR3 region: CASSFSRDANYGYTF. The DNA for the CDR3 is TGTGCCAGCAGCTTCAGCCGGGACGCTAACTATGGCTACACCTTC.

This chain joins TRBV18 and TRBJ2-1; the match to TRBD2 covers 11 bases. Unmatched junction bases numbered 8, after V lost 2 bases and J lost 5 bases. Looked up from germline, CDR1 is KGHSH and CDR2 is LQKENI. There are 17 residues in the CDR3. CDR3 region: CASSPASGLAGNNEQFF. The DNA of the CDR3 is TGTGCCAGCTCACCAGCATCCGGACTAGCGGGCAACAATGAGCAGTTCTTC.

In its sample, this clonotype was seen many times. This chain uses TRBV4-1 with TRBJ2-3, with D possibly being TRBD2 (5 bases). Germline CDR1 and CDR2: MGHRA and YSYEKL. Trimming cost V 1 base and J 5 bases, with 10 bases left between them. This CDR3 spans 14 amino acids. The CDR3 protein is CASSQAGWEDTQYF. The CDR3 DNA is TGCGCCAGCAGCCAAGCGGGATGGGAAGATACGCAGTATTTT.

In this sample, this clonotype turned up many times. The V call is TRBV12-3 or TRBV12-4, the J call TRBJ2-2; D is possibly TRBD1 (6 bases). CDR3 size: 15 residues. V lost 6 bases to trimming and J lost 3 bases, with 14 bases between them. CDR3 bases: TGTGCCAGCAGCCTTGGGACACCGGACACCGGGGAGCTGTTTTTT. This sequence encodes CASSLGTPDTGELFF.

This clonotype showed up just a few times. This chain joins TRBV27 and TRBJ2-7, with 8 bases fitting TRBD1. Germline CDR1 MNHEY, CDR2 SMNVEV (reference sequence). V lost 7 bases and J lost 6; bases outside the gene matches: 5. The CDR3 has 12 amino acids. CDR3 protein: CASNHGQGEQYF. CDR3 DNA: TGTGCCAGCAATCACGGACAGGGCGAGCAGTACTTC.

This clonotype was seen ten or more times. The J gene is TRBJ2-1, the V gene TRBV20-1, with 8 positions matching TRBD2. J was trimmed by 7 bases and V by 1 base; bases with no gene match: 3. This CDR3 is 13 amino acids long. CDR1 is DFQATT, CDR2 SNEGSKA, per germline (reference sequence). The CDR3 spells CSARGREVNEQFF. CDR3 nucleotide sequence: TGCAGTGCTAGAGGGCGGGAGGTTAATGAGCAGTTCTTC.

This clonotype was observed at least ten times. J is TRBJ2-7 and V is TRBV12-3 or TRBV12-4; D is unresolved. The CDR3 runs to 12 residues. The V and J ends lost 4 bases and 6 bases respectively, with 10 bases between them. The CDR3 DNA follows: TGTGCCAGCAGTTCGCAACGCAGCGAGCAGTACTTC. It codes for CASSSQRSEQYF.

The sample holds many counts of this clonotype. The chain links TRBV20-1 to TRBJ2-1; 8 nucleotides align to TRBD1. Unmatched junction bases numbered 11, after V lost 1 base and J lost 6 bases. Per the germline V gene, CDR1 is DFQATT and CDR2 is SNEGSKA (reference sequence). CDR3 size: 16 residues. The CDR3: CSARAGGEGRLNEQFF. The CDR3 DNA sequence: TGCAGTGCTAGAGCAGGGGGCGAAGGGCGACTCAATGAGCAGTTCTTC.

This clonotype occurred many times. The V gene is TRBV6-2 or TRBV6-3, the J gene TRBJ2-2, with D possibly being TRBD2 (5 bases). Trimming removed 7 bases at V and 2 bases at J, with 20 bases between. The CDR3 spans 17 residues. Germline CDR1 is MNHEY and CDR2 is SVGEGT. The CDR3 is CASIDRTTIRNTGELFF. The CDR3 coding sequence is TGTGCCAGCATCGACCGCACGACTATTCGAAACACCGGGGAGCTGTTTTTT.

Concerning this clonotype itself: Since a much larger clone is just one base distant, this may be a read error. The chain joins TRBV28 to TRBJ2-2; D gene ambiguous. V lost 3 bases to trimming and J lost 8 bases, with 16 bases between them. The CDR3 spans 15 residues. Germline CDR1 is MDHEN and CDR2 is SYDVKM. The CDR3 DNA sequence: TGTGCCAGCAGTTTGTCCCTCGGCGGTGCGGGGGAGCTGTTTTTT. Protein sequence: CASSLSLGGAGELFF.

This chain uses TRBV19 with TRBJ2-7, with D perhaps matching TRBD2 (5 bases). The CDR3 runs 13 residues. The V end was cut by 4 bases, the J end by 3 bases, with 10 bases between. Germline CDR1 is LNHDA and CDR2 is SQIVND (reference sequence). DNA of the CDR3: TGTGCCAGTAGTAGGACTCCTGACTACGAGCAGTACTTC. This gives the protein CASSRTPDYEQYF.

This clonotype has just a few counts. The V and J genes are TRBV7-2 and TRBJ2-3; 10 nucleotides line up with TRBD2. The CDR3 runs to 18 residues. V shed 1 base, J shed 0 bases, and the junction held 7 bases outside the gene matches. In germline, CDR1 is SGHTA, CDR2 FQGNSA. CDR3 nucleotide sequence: TGTGCCAGCAGCTTAGTTCTAGCGGGAGCGACTAGCACAGATACGCAGTATTTT. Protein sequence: CASSLVLAGATSTDTQYF.

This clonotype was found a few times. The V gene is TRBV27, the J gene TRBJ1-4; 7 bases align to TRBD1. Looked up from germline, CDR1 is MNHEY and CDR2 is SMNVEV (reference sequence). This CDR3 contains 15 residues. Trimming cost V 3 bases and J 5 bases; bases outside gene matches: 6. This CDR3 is CASSLLKGQNEKLFF. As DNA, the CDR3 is TGTGCCAGCAGTTTGCTCAAGGGACAGAATGAAAAACTGTTTTTT.

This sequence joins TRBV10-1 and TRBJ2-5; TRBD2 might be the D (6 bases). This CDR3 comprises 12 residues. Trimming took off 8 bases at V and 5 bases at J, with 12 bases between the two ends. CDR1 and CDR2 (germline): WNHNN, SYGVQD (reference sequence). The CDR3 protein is CASSAGRETQYF. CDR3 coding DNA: TGCGCCAGCTCGGCAGGGAGGGAGACCCAGTACTTC.

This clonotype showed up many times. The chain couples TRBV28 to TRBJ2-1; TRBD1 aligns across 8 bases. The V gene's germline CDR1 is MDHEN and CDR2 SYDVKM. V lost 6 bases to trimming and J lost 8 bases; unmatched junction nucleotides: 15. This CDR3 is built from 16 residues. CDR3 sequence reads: CASRPGARTGFYEQFF. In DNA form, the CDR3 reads TGTGCCAGCAGGCCCGGGGCGCGGACAGGGTTCTATGAGCAGTTCTTC.

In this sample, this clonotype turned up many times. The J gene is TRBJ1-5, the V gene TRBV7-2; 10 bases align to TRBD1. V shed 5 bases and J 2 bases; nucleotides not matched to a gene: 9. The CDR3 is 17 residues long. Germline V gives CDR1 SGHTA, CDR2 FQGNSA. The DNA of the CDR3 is TGTGCCAGCAGCCCCTGGGACAGGGGAAGGGGCAATCAGCCCCAGCATTTT. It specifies CASSPWDRGRGNQPQHF.

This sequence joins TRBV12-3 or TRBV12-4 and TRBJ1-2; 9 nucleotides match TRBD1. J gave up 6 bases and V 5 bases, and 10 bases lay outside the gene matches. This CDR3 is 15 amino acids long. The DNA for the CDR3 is TGTGCCAGCAGTGTAAGCTACAGGGGGCAAGATGGCTACACCTTC. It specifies CASSVSYRGQDGYTF.

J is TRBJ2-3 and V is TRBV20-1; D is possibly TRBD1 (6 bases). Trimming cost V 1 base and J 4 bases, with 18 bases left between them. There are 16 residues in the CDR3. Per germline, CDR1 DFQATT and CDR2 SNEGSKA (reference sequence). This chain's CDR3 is CSARGTGGSGSDTQYF. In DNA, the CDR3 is TGCAGTGCTAGAGGGACTGGGGGCTCGGGTTCAGATACGCAGTATTTT.

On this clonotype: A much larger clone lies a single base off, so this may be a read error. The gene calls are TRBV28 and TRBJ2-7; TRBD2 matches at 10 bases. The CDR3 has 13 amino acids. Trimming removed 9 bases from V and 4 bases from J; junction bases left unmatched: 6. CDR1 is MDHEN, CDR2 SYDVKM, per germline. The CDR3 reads CASQREGDYEQYF. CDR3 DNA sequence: TGTGCCAGTCAGCGGGAGGGCGATTACGAGCAGTACTTC.

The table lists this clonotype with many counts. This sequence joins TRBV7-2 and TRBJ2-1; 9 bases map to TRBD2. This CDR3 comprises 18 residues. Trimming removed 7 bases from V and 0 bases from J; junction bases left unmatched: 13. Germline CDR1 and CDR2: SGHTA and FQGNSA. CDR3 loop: CASKLYPLAGSSYNEQFF. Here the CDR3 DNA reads TGTGCCAGCAAACTCTACCCCCTAGCGGGAAGCTCCTACAATGAGCAGTTCTTC.

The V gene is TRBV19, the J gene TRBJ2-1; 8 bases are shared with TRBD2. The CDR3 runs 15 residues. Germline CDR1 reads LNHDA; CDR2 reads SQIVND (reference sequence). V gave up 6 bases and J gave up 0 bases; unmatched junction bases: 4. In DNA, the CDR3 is TGTGCCAGTAGGGCGACTAGCGTCTCCTACAATGAGCAGTTCTTC. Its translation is CASRATSVSYNEQFF.

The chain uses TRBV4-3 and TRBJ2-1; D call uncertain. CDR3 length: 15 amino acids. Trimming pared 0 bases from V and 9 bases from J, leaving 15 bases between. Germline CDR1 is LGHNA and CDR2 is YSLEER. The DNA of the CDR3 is TGCGCCAGCAGCCAAGATCTCCAGCGACCCCTTGAGCAGTTCTTC. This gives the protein CASSQDLQRPLEQFF.

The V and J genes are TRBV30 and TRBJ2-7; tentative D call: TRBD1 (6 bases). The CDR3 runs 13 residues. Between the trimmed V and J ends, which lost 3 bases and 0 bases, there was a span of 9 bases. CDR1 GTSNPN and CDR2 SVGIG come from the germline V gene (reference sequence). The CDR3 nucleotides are TGTGCCTGGAGACCAGGGGTCTCCTACGAGCAGTACTTC. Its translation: CAWRPGVSYEQYF.

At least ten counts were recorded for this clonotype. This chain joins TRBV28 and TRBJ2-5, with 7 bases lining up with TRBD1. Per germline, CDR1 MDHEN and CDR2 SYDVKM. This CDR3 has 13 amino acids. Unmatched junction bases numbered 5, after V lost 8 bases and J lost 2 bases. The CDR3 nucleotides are TGTGCCAGCCGCCGGACAGGACAAGAGACCCAGTACTTC. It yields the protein CASRRTGQETQYF.